The clone carrying this TCR beta chain ranks as medium-sized. The germline V gene encodes CDR1 SEHNR and CDR2 FQNEAQ (reference sequence). The CDR3 totals 13 residues. V lost 1 base and J lost 7, with 10 bases in between. Both 60 Vbeta primers and 13 Jbeta primers went into the PCR. Clones were read by immunoSEQ multiplex PCR, and TCRdb kept only the in-frame ones, dropping some. The table lists some 170,000 clones, 70% to 80% of them singletons. The data derive from a study of cytomegalovirus exposure and HLA in healthy donors. V and J are TRBV7-9 and TRBJ1-1; D is perhaps TRBD1 (5 bases). Material for sequencing was PBMCs. This clonotype was obtained from a woman aged 45-59 years in good health and CMV-seronegative. The CDR3 spells CASSLGDRVEAFF. The CDR3 bases are TGTGCCAGCAGCTTAGGAGACAGAGTTGAAGCTTTCTTT.